Shown below are 21 T cell receptor beta chains from a single sample sequenced in a study of CD8 T cells in ankylosing spondylitis. The antigens for these receptors are not known. Study observations and caveats: A motif in TCR beta, a set of under 10 highly homologous variants, appeared characteristic of ankylosing spondylitis blood.

TCRdb processed the 5' RACE reads anew with MiXCR; each CDR3 protein has one entry. Of 300,000 to 400,000 distinct CDR3 sequences in the sample, around 22% were seen once. The sequenced sample consisted of blood, either unsorted or a sorted T cell fraction (not recorded which). All receptors derive from a male donor with ankylosing spondylitis.

The V gene is TRBV20-1, the J gene TRBJ2-1; 10 bases line up with TRBD1. With V trimmed by 6 bases and J by 6 bases, 8 bases remained unmatched. This CDR3 has 14 residues. Germline-derived CDR1 and CDR2 are DFQATT and SNEGSKA (reference sequence). As DNA, the CDR3 is TGCAGTGCAGACAGGGACAGGGGTTTCAATGAGCAGTTCTTC. Amino acid sequence: CSADRDRGFNEQFF.

J is TRBJ2-1 and V is TRBV4-1; 14 bases are a match to TRBD2. The germline CDR1 and CDR2 sequences are MGHRA and YSYEKL. With V trimmed by 4 bases and J by 0 bases, 5 bases remained unmatched. The CDR3 contains 18 residues. This CDR3 is CASSRGLAGVSSYNEQFF. The DNA of the CDR3 is TGCGCCAGCAGCCGGGGACTAGCGGGAGTCAGCTCCTACAATGAGCAGTTCTTC.

This clonotype has a handful of counts. CDR3 DNA: TGTGCCAGCAGTTTGACAGACATGAACACTGAAGCTTTCTTT. As protein: CASSLTDMNTEAFF. The V call is TRBV2, the J call TRBJ1-1, with D possibly TRBD1 on 5 matching bases. V was pared by 5 bases and J by 0 bases, with 10 bases between. The CDR3 totals 14 residues. The germline gives CDR1 SNHLY, CDR2 FYNNEI.

This chain joins TRBV5-1 and TRBJ2-1; no clear D gene. The ends were cut back, 7 bases at V and 5 bases at J, with 16 bases in the middle. Germline V gene lookup returns CDR1 SGHRS and CDR2 YFSETQ. CDR3 length: 14 amino acids. CDR3 DNA: TGCGCCAGCTCCTCCAACCCACAACACAATGAGCAGTTCTTC. The encoded protein is CASSSNPQHNEQFF. Full variable domain (outside the CDR3, taken from reference TRBV5-1 and TRBJ2-1): KAGVTQTPRYLIKTRGQQVTLSCSPISGHRSVSWYQQTPGQGLQFLFEYFSETQRNKGNFPGRFSGRQFSNSRSEMNVSTLELGDSALYLCASSSNPQHNEQFFGPGTRLTVL.

This clonotype was recorded a few times. The CDR3 here is CASSQDTYSYEQYF. The CDR3 DNA sequence: TGCGCCAGCAGTCAAGACACTTACTCCTACGAGCAGTACTTC. The chain is built from TRBV5-1 and TRBJ2-7; D is undetermined. This CDR3 spans 14 amino acids. Looked up from germline, CDR1 is SGHRS and CDR2 is YFSETQ. Trimming removed 5 bases from V and 0 bases from J, with 12 bases in between. The whole variable domain, remainder taken from reference TRBV5-1 and TRBJ2-7, is KAGVTQTPRYLIKTRGQQVTLSCSPISGHRSVSWYQQTPGQGLQFLFEYFSETQRNKGNFPGRFSGRQFSNSRSEMNVSTLELGDSALYLCASSQDTYSYEQYFGPGTRLTVT.

The chain joins TRBV2 to TRBJ2-6; possibly TRBD2 for D (5 bases). V gave up 3 bases and J gave up 2 bases, with 5 bases separating them. Germline values: CDR1 SNHLY, CDR2 FYNNEI. The length of the CDR3 is 14 residues. CDR3 coding DNA: TGTGCCAGCAGTGACGGGACTGGGGCCAACGTCCTGACTTTC. It translates to CASSDGTGANVLTF.

The J gene is TRBJ2-5, the V gene TRBV9; 7 nucleotides match TRBD2. Germline trimming cut 2 bases from V and 5 bases from J; bases unmatched to any gene: 9. Per germline, CDR1 SGDLS and CDR2 YYNGEE. The CDR3 loop spans 15 amino acids. CDR3 sequence reads: CASSVSGAGDETQYF. The CDR3 nucleotides read TGTGCCAGCAGCGTTTCTGGGGCGGGGGACGAGACCCAGTACTTC.

The gene calls are TRBV5-1 and TRBJ2-4, with 9 bases aligning to TRBD1. V was clipped by 4 bases and J by 5 bases; unmatched bases: 16. The CDR3 sequence is 18 residues long. Germline lookup yields CDR1 SGHRS and CDR2 YFSETQ. CDR3 DNA: TGCGCCAGCAGCCGCCCATACAGCGTCCGGGACAGGGAAAACATTCAGTACTTC. Translation gives CASSRPYSVRDRENIQYF.

A note on this clonotype: A clone one base away is much larger, so this may be a read error. The chain uses TRBV12-3 or TRBV12-4 and TRBJ2-1, with D maybe TRBD2 (5 bases). The CDR3 is 13 amino acids. The CDR3 sequence: CASSLGLGNEQLF. DNA for the CDR3: TGTGCCAGCAGTCTAGGACTCGGCAATGAGCAGCTCTTC.

The chain combines TRBV29-1 with TRBJ2-7, with 9 nucleotides matching TRBD1. The CDR3 consists of 13 residues. V shed 6 bases and J 0 bases; nucleotides not matched to a gene: 3. Germline CDR1 and CDR2: SQVTM and ANQGSEA. In DNA, the CDR3 is TGCAGCGTCTCGACAGGGGGCTCCTACGAGCAGTACTTC. Residues: CSVSTGGSYEQYF.

This clonotype was found many times. The chain has TRBV20-1 and TRBJ1-1; 7 bases align to TRBD1. The CDR3 extends over 15 amino acids. Germline CDR1 is DFQATT and CDR2 is SNEGSKA (reference sequence). With 6 bases clipped from V and 1 base from J, the junction kept 11 bases outside the gene matches. The CDR3 DNA sequence: TGCAGTGCGGACCGGACAGGTCTCCCGAACACTGAAGCTTTCTTT. Its protein product is CSADRTGLPNTEAFF.

This chain links TRBV7-6 with TRBJ2-1; D not certain. V lost 3 bases to trimming and J lost 5 bases, with 20 bases between them. From germline, CDR1 is SGHVS and CDR2 FNYEAQ. This CDR3 comprises 17 residues. As DNA, the CDR3 is TGTGCCAGCAGCTTTCCCCTCTCGCGTGGGCGGAACAATGAGCAGTTCTTC. Translation gives CASSFPLSRGRNNEQFF.

This clonotype was observed a few times. V and J are TRBV28 and TRBJ2-7; D gene ambiguous. Germline V gene sequence: CDR1 MDHEN, CDR2 SYDVKM. Trimming cost V 8 bases and J 6 bases, with 11 bases left between them. The CDR3 totals 11 residues. CDR3 bases: TGTGCCAGCCGTGGGGTTCTCGAGCAGTACTTC. Its protein is CASRGVLEQYF.

This chain joins TRBV29-1 and TRBJ2-3, with 9 bases identical to TRBD2. Losses at the gene ends were 0 bases for V and 2 bases for J; bases not matched to a gene: 3. There are 15 residues in the CDR3. Germline V CDR1 and CDR2: SQVTM, ANQGSEA. CDR3 nucleotide sequence: TGCAGCGTTGAAGATCTAGCGGGATACACAGATACGCAGTATTTT. It specifies CSVEDLAGYTDTQYF.

This clonotype was seen more than once but under ten times. This rearrangement joins TRBV7-6 to TRBJ1-1; D gene uncertain. CDR3 size: 13 residues. Looked up from germline, CDR1 is SGHVS and CDR2 is FNYEAQ. V lost 5 bases to trimming and J lost 2 bases, with 9 bases between them. The DNA for the CDR3 is TGTGCCAGCAGCGCCGACATAAACACTGAAGCTTTCTTT. Protein product: CASSADINTEAFF.

The rearrangement links TRBV6-6 to TRBJ2-7; D remains ambiguous. The CDR3 has 12 amino acids. Germline V gene data show CDR1 as MNHNY and CDR2 as SVGAGI (reference sequence). The ends were cut back, 11 bases at V and 1 base at J, with 12 bases in the middle. CDR3 sequence reads: CAPSPSSYEQYF. CDR3 DNA: TGTGCCCCGTCCCCTAGTTCCTACGAGCAGTACTTC.

This rearrangement joins TRBV20-1 to TRBJ1-4; maybe TRBD1 (6 bases). V dropped 2 bases and J dropped 7 bases, with 11 bases sitting between them. This CDR3 comprises 13 residues. The germline V gene has CDR1 DFQATT and CDR2 SNEGSKA (reference sequence). DNA for the CDR3: TGCAGTGCTAGACGGGGGCCAGGTGAAAAACTGTTTTTT. The encoded protein is CSARRGPGEKLFF.

The chain employs TRBV9 and TRBJ2-5; TRBD1 might be the D (5 bases). CDR3 length: 14 residues. Trimming stripped 0 bases from V and 5 bases from J, with 11 bases between. Germline V lookup: CDR1 SGDLS, CDR2 YYNGEE. CDR3 sequence: CASSVDPGRETQYF. Written as DNA, the CDR3 is TGTGCCAGCAGCGTAGATCCAGGGCGGGAGACCCAGTACTTC.

This chain joins TRBV14 and TRBJ2-6; no definite D call. The CDR3 sequence is 14 residues long. The germline V gene encodes CDR1 SGHDN and CDR2 FVKESK. Trimming left V 3 bases short and J 1 base short, with 4 bases between. CDR3 in DNA: TGTGCCAGCAGCCAGTTGTCTGGGGCCAACGTCCTGACTTTC. Its protein product is CASSQLSGANVLTF. The whole variable domain, filled in from reference TRBV14 and TRBJ2-6, reads EAGVTQFPSHSVIEKGQTVTLRCDPISGHDNLYWYRRVMGKEIKFLLHFVKESKQDESGMPNNRFLAERTGGTYSTLKVQPAELEDSGVYFCASSQLSGANVLTFGAGSRLTVL.

The V gene is TRBV7-8, the J gene TRBJ1-5; D remains ambiguous. Per the germline V gene, CDR1 is SGHVS and CDR2 is FQNEAQ. This CDR3 has 13 amino acids. V dropped 5 bases and J dropped 6 bases, with 11 bases sitting between them. The CDR3, as DNA: TGTGCCAGCAGCCCGGAGCTGGCTCAGCCCCAGCATTTT. Translating it yields CASSPELAQPQHF.

This clonotype was counted between two and nine times. The chain links TRBV5-1 to TRBJ2-7, with 8 bases lining up with TRBD1. The CDR3 length is 15 residues. V shed 2 bases, J shed 0 bases, and the junction held 4 bases outside the gene matches. Germline V CDR1 and CDR2: SGHRS, YFSETQ. This CDR3 reads CASSLQGENSYEQYF. The CDR3 DNA is TGCGCCAGCAGCTTACAGGGGGAGAACTCCTACGAGCAGTACTTC.